The 5 T cell receptor beta chains below were found in one sample sequenced in a study of siplizumab effects on memory and regulatory T cells. This table comes from immunoSEQ multiplex PCR, and its TCRdb copy is limited to in-frame clones, with some not included. The table lists 15,000 to 20,000 clones, about 45% of them singletons. Coculture of mixed lymphocyte reaction cells was performed at 37°C for approximately 6 days. These receptors lack a known antigen. The sequenced sample consisted of CFSE-low (dividing) CD4+ T cells sorted from an allogeneic mixed lymphocyte reaction. These receptors were obtained from a human donor in good health; the cells came from an allogeneic mixed lymphocyte reaction. Some clones in this sample may be carry-over from other donors' samples.

This clone was picked up a small number of times. The chain couples TRBV6-5 to TRBJ1-3; tentatively, D is TRBD1 (5 bases). The V end was cut by 0 bases, the J end by 0 bases, with 9 bases between. Germline loops: CDR1 MNHEY, CDR2 SVGAGI. The CDR3 is 16 residues long. DNA of the CDR3: TGTGCCAGCAGTTACTCTCGCGGGACCTCTGGAAACACCATATATTTT. It specifies CASSYSRGTSGNTIYF.

V is TRBV6-1 and J is TRBJ1-2; 8 bases are a match to TRBD1. V dropped 6 bases and J dropped 6; count of bases not matched to a gene: 9. CDR1 MNHNS and CDR2 SASEGT come from the germline V gene. The CDR3 extends over 14 amino acids. CDR3 nucleotide sequence: TGTGCCAGCAGAATTACCGGGACAGGAAATGGCTACACCTTC. Translating it yields CASRITGTGNGYTF.

This chain links TRBV7-8 with TRBJ2-2; 9 nucleotides line up with TRBD1. J lost 4 bases, V lost 6 bases, and 6 bases had no gene match. CDR3 length equals 15 residues. From germline, CDR1 is SGHVS and CDR2 FQNEAQ. The CDR3 region is CASRFKTGGTGELFF. In DNA, the CDR3 is TGTGCCAGCAGGTTCAAGACAGGGGGCACCGGGGAGCTGTTTTTT.

By its share, this clone is medium-sized (0.01 to 0.1%). The chain carries TRBV6-6 and TRBJ1-1; D not certain. Per germline, CDR1 MNHNY and CDR2 SVGAGI (reference sequence). With 0 bases removed from V and 1 base from J, the gap between germline ends came to 0 bases. The CDR3 totals 12 residues. CDR3 sequence (DNA): TGTGCCAGCAGTTACTCGAACACTGAAGCTTTCTTT. It translates to CASSYSNTEAFF.

This rearrangement joins TRBV29-1 to TRBJ2-7, with 7 nucleotides matching TRBD1. The J segment lost 2 bases and the V segment lost 7 bases, leaving 5 bases of the junction unmatched. CDR1 and CDR2 from the germline V gene are SQVTM and ANQGSEA. CDR3 length equals 12 residues. The CDR3: CSGTGQTYEQYF. The DNA of the CDR3 is TGCAGCGGGACAGGTCAAACCTACGAGCAGTACTTC.